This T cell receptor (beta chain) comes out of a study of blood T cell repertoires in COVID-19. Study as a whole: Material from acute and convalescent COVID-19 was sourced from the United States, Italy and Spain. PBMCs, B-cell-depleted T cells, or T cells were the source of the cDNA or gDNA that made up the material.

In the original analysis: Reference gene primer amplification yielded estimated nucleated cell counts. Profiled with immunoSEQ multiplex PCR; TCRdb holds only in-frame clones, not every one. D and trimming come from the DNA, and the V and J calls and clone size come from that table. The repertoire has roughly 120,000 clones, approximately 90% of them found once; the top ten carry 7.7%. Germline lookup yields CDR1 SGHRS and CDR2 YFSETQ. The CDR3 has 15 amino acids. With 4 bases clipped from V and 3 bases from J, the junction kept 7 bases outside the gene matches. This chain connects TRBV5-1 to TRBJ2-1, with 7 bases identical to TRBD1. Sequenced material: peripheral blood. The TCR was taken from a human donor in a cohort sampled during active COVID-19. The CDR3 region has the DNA TGCGCCAGCAGCAAGACAGGGATTAACTACAATGAGCAGTTCTTC. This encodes CASSKTGINYNEQFF.